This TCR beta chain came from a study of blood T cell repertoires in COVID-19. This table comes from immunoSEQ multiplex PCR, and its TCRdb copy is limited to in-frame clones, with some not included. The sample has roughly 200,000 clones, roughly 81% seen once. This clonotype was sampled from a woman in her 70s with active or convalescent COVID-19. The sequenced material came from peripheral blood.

The CDR3 spells CASSRGAGFSYEQYF. The DNA for the CDR3 is TGTGCCAGCAGCAGGGGGGCCGGTTTCTCCTACGAGCAGTACTTC. The chain combines TRBV7-9 with TRBJ2-7, with D perhaps matching TRBD1 or TRBD2 (6 bases each). The CDR3 contains 15 residues. V was trimmed by 5 bases and J by 0 bases, leaving 14 bases between them. CDR1 and CDR2 from the germline V gene are SEHNR and FQNEAQ (reference sequence).